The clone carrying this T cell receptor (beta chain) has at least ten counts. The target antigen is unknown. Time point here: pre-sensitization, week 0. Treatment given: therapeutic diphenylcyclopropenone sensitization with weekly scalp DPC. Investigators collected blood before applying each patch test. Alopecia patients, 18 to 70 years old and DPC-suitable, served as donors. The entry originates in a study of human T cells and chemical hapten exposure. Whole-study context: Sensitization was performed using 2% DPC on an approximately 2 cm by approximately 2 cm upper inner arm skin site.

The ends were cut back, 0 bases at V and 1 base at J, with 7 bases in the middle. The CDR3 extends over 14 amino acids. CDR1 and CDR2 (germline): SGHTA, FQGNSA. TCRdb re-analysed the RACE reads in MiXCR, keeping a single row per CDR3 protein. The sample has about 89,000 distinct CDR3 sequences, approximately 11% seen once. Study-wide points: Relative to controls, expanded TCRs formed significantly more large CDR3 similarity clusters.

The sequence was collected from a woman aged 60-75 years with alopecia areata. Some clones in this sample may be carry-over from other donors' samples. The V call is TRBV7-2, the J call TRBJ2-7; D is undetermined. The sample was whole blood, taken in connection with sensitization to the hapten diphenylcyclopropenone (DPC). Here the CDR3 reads CASSLALLSYEQYF. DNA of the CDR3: TGTGCCAGCAGCTTAGCGCTCCTATCCTACGAGCAGTACTTC.